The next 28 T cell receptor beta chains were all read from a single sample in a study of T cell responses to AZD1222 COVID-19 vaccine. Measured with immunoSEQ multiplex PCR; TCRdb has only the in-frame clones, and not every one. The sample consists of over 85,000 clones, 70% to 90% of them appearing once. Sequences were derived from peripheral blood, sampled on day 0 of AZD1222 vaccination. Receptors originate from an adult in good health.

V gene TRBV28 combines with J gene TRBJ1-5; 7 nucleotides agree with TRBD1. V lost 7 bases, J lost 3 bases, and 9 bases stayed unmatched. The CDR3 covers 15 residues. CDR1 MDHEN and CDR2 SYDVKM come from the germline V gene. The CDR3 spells CASTWGQIVNQPQHF. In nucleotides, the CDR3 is TGTGCCAGCACCTGGGGACAGATCGTCAATCAGCCCCAGCATTTT.

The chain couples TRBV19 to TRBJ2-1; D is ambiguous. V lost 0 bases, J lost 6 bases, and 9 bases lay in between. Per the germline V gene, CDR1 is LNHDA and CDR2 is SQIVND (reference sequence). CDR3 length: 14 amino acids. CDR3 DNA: TGTGCCAGTAGTATAGACCCCCTTGGCAATGAGCAGTTCTTC. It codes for CASSIDPLGNEQFF. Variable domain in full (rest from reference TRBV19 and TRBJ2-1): DGGITQSPKYLFRKEGQNVTLSCEQNLNHDAMYWYRQDPGQGLRLIYYSQIVNDFQKGDIAEGYSVSREKKESFPLTVTSAQKNPTAFYLCASSIDPLGNEQFFGPGTRLTVL.

Here the CDR3 reads CASSTAYTDTQYF. The CDR3 nucleotides are TGTGCCAGCAGTACAGCGTACACAGATACGCAGTATTTT. The chain is built from TRBV6-6 and TRBJ2-3, with D hard to call. There are 13 residues in the CDR3. V gave up 5 bases and J gave up 2 bases, with 8 bases separating them. Germline V gives CDR1 MNHNY, CDR2 SVGAGI (reference sequence).

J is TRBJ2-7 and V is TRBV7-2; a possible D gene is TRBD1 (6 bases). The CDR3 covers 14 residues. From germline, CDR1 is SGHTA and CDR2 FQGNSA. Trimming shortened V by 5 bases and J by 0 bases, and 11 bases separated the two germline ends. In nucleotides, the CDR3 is TGTGCCAGCAGCAAAGACAGGACCTCCTACGAGCAGTACTTC. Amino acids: CASSKDRTSYEQYF.

CDR3 nucleotide sequence: TGTGCCACTTTCGGACAGGGGAGACCAAACACCATATATTTT. It yields the protein CATFGQGRPNTIYF. The chain recombines TRBV5-4 with TRBJ1-3; TRBD1 matches 9 bases. CDR3 length: 14 residues. Trimming took 9 bases from V and 6 from J; bases not matched to a gene: 10. Germline V CDR1 and CDR2: SGHNT, YYREEE (reference sequence). The full variable domain, with the rest looked up from reference TRBV5-4 and TRBJ1-3, is ETGVTQSPTHLIKTRGQQVTLRCSSQSGHNTVSWYQQALGQGPQFIFQYYREEENGRGNFPPRFSGLQFPNYSSELNVNALELDDSALYLCATFGQGRPNTIYFGEGSWLTVV.

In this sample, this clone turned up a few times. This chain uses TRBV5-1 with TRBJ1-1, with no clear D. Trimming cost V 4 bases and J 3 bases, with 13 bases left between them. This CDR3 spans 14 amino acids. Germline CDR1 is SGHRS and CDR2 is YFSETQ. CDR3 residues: CASSRGTGYTEAFF. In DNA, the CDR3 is TGCGCCAGCAGCCGAGGTACTGGATACACTGAAGCTTTCTTT. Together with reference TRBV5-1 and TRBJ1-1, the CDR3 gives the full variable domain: KAGVTQTPRYLIKTRGQQVTLSCSPISGHRSVSWYQQTPGQGLQFLFEYFSETQRNKGNFPGRFSGRQFSNSRSEMNVSTLELGDSALYLCASSRGTGYTEAFFGQGTRLTVV.

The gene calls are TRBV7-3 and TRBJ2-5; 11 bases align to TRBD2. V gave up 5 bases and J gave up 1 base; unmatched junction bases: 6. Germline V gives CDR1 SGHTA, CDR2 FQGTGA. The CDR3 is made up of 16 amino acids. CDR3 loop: CASSAGGTSGQETQYF. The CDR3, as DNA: TGTGCCAGCAGCGCCGGAGGGACTAGCGGCCAAGAGACCCAGTACTTC.

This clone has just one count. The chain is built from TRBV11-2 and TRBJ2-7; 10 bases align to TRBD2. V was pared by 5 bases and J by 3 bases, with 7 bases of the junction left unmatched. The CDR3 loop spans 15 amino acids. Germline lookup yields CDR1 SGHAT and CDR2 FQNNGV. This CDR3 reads CASSLGASGSYEQYF. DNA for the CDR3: TGTGCCAGCAGCCTCGGGGCTAGCGGGAGCTACGAGCAGTACTTC.

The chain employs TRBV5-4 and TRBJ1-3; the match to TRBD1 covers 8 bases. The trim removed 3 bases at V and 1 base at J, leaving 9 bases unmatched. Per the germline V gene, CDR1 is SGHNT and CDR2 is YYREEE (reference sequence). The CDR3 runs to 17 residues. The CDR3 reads CASSSGQGIESGNTIYF. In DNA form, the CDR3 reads TGTGCCAGCAGCTCAGGACAGGGAATAGAATCTGGAAACACCATATATTTT.

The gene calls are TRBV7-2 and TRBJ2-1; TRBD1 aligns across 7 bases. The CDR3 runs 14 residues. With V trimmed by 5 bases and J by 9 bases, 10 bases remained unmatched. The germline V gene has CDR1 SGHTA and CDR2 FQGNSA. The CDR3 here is CASSTLHRGTEQFF. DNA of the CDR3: TGTGCCAGCAGCACCCTGCACAGGGGCACTGAGCAGTTCTTC.

The chain's CDR3 is CASSLNGRATDTQYF. The CDR3 region has the DNA TGCGCCAGCAGCTTGAACGGACGAGCAACAGATACGCAGTATTTT. This chain links TRBV5-1 with TRBJ2-3, with D unresolved. Germline loops: CDR1 SGHRS, CDR2 YFSETQ. Trimming pared 1 base from V and 3 bases from J, leaving 12 bases between. This CDR3 comprises 15 residues. The full variable domain, with the rest looked up from reference TRBV5-1 and TRBJ2-3, is KAGVTQTPRYLIKTRGQQVTLSCSPISGHRSVSWYQQTPGQGLQFLFEYFSETQRNKGNFPGRFSGRQFSNSRSEMNVSTLELGDSALYLCASSLNGRATDTQYFGPGTRLTVL.

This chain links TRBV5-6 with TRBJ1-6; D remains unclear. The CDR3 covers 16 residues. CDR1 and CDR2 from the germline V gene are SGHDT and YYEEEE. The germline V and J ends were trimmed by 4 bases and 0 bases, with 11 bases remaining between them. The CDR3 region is CASSPYESSYNSPLHF. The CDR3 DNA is TGTGCCAGCAGCCCGTACGAGAGCTCCTATAATTCACCCCTCCACTTT.

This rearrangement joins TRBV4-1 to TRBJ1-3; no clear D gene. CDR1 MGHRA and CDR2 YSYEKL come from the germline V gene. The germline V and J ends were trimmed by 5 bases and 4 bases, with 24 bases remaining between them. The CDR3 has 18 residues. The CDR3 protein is CASSEQFPDMGSGNTIYF. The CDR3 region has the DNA TGCGCCAGCAGCGAACAGTTCCCCGACATGGGCTCGGGAAACACCATATATTTT.

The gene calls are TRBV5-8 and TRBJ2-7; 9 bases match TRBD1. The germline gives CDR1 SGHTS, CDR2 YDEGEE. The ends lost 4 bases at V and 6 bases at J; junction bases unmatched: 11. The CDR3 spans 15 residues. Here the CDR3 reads CASSSRDRVRGEQYF. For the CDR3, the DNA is TGTGCCAGCAGCAGCAGGGACAGGGTGCGGGGCGAGCAGTACTTC.

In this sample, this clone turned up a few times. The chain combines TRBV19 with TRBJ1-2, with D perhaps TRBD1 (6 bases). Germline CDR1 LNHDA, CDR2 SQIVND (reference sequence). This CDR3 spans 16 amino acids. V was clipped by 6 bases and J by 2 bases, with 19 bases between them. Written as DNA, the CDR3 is TGTGCCAGTAGCCGATCAACAGGGAGGAAGAACTATGGCTACACCTTC. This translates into CASSRSTGRKNYGYTF.

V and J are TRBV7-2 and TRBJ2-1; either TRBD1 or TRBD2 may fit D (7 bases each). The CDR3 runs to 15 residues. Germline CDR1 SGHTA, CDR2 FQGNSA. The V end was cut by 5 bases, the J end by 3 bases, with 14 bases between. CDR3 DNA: TGTGCCAGCAGCCCGCGGGGGACAGACTACAATGAGCAGTTCTTC. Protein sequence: CASSPRGTDYNEQFF.

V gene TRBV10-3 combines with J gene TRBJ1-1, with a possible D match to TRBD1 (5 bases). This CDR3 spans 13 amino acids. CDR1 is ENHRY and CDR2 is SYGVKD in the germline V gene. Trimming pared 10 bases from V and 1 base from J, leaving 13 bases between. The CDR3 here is CATWGLRNTEAFF. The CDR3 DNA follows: TGTGCCACGTGGGGACTCAGGAACACTGAAGCTTTCTTT.

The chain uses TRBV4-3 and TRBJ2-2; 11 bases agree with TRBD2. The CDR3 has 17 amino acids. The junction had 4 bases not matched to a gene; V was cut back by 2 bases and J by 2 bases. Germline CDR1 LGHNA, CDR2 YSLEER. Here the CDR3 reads CASSQLGLADNTGELFF. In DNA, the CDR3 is TGCGCCAGCAGCCAATTGGGACTAGCGGATAACACCGGGGAGCTGTTTTTT.

The CDR3 region is CASRFTGTGGHGELFF. The CDR3 DNA reads TGTGCCAGCAGATTCACCGGGACAGGGGGGCACGGGGAGCTGTTTTTT. This sequence joins TRBV27 and TRBJ2-2, with 11 bases that match TRBD1. Germline V lookup: CDR1 MNHEY, CDR2 SMNVEV (reference sequence). The CDR3 covers 16 residues. Trimming removed 6 bases from V and 7 bases from J; junction bases left unmatched: 10.

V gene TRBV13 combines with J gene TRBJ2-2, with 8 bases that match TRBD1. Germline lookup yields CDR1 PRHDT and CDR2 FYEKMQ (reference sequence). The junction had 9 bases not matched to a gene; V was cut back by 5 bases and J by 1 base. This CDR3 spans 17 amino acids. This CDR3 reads CASSPYRDRLNTGELFF. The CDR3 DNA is TGTGCCAGCAGCCCTTACCGGGACAGGCTGAACACCGGGGAGCTGTTTTTT.

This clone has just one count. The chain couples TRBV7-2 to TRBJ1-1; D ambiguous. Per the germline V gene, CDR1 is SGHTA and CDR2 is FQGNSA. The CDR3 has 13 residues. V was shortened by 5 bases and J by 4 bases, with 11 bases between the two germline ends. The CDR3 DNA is TGTGCCAGCAGCCAGCAAATTGGCACTGAAGCTTTCTTT. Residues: CASSQQIGTEAFF. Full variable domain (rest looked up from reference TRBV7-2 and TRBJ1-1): GAGVSQSPSNKVTEKGKDVELRCDPISGHTALYWYRQSLGQGLEFLIYFQGNSAPDKSGLPSDRFSAERTGGSVSTLTIQRTQQEDSAVYLCASSQQIGTEAFFGQGTRLTVV.

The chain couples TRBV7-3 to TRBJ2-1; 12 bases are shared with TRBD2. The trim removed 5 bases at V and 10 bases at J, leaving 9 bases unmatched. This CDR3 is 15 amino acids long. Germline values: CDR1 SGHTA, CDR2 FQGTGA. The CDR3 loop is CASSLRTSGTSEQFF. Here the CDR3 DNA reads TGTGCCAGCAGCCTTCGGACTAGCGGGACGTCGGAGCAGTTCTTC.

This CDR3 reads CASSLHGANTEAFF. In DNA, the CDR3 is TGTGCCAGCAGTTTGCACGGGGCGAACACTGAAGCTTTCTTT. This chain joins TRBV7-6 and TRBJ1-1; weak D call: TRBD1 (5 bases). CDR1 is SGHVS, CDR2 FNYEAQ, per germline. V lost 6 bases, J lost 1 base, and 12 bases lay in between. This CDR3 comprises 14 residues.

The CDR3 bases are TGTGCCAGCAGCTTGGAGGCTGCAGGGCCTGAAGCTTTCTTT. It encodes CASSLEAAGPEAFF. V and J are TRBV7-8 and TRBJ1-1, with D possibly matching TRBD1 (5 bases). The V gene's germline CDR1 is SGHVS and CDR2 FQNEAQ. The length of the CDR3 is 14 residues. Trimming cost V 3 bases and J 6 bases, with 14 bases left between them.

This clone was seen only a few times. The chain's CDR3 is CASSPPANYGYTF. CDR3 nucleotides: TGTGCCAGCAGCCCCCCGGCTAACTATGGCTACACCTTC. This sequence joins TRBV4-2 and TRBJ1-2; no definite D call. The CDR3 is 13 amino acids. Germline CDR1 reads LGHNA; CDR2 reads YNFKEQ. The V end lost 4 bases, the J end lost 0 bases, and 6 bases lay between the germline ends.

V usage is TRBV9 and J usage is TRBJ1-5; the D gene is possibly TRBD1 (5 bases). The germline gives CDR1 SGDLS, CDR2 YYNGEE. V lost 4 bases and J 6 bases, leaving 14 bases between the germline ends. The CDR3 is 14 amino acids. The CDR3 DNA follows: TGTGCCAGCAGCCTCCGGGGGGGTGGTCAGCCCCAGCATTTT. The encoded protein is CASSLRGGGQPQHF.

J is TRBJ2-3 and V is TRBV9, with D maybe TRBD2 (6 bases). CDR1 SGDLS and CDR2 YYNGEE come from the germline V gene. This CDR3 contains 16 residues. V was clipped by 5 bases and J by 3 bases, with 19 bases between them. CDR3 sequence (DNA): TGTGCCAGCAGTCCGGGGGTGAGGGAGGCGACAGATACGCAGTATTTT. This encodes CASSPGVREATDTQYF.

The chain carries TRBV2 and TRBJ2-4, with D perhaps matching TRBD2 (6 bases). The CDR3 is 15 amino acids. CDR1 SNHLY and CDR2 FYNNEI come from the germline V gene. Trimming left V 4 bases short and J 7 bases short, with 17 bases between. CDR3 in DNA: TGTGCCAGCAGTGTGTCTCAGCTAGGAGGGAACATTCAGTACTTC. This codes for CASSVSQLGGNIQYF.